A single sample gave rise to the 8 T cell receptor beta chains below, sequenced in a study of blood T cell repertoires in COVID-19. Assay used: immunoSEQ multiplex PCR; TCRdb lists only in-frame clones, some missing. The sample contains around 260,000 clones, 70% to 90% of which appear only once. Sequences were obtained from PBMCs or T cells enriched from blood (not recorded which). The source is a woman aged 30 to 39 who had recovered from COVID-19.

This clone was detected only once. This chain uses TRBV18 with TRBJ1-5; D is unclear. Trimming took 6 bases from V and 0 from J, leaving 6 bases between them. The CDR3 contains 13 residues. Germline loops: CDR1 KGHSH, CDR2 LQKENI. In nucleotides, the CDR3 is TGTGCCAGCTCCCGAGATAGCAATCAGCCCCAGCATTTT. It translates to CASSRDSNQPQHF.

The gene calls are TRBV5-5 and TRBJ1-3, with D unresolved. The CDR3 covers 15 residues. Trimming left V 0 bases short and J 0 bases short, with 7 bases between. From germline, CDR1 is SGHKS and CDR2 YYEKEE (reference sequence). Here the CDR3 reads CASSLVAVSGNTIYF. The CDR3 DNA reads as TGTGCCAGCAGCTTGGTAGCGGTCTCTGGAAACACCATATATTTT.

The rearrangement joins TRBV7-9 to TRBJ1-4, with 7 bases identical to TRBD1. The germline gives CDR1 SEHNR, CDR2 FQNEAQ (reference sequence). V shed 5 bases and J 4 bases; nucleotides not matched to a gene: 7. This CDR3 is built from 15 residues. The CDR3 protein is CASSPQTGSNEKLFF. In DNA, the CDR3 is TGTGCCAGCAGCCCTCAGACAGGGAGTAATGAAAAACTGTTTTTT.

The genes are TRBV11-3 and TRBJ2-7; 8 bases align to TRBD1. Germline-derived CDR1 and CDR2 are SGHNT and YENEEA. The CDR3 runs 14 residues. Trimming took 5 bases from V and 1 from J; bases not matched to a gene: 4. The CDR3 reads CASSPRDRSYEQYF. CDR3 DNA sequence: TGTGCCAGCAGCCCCAGGGACAGGTCCTACGAGCAGTACTTC.

This chain uses TRBV11-2 with TRBJ2-2; 7 bases match TRBD1. The CDR3 is made up of 15 amino acids. CDR1 and CDR2 (germline): SGHAT, FQNNGV. J was trimmed by 3 bases and V by 2 bases; bases with no gene match: 3. The CDR3 protein is CASSLQGVDTGELFF. In nucleotides, the CDR3 is TGTGCCAGCAGCTTACAGGGGGTGGACACCGGGGAGCTGTTTTTT.

The chain is built from TRBV19 and TRBJ1-1; no clear D. V was trimmed by 7 bases and J by 1 base, leaving 13 bases between them. Germline loops: CDR1 LNHDA, CDR2 SQIVND (reference sequence). This CDR3 contains 14 residues. This chain's CDR3 is CASTTMSGNTEAFF. The CDR3 DNA follows: TGTGCCAGTACTACAATGTCAGGGAACACTGAAGCTTTCTTT.

The gene calls are TRBV11-2 and TRBJ2-7; TRBD1 matches at 10 bases. V gave up 1 base and J gave up 9 bases; unmatched junction bases: 9. The CDR3 covers 15 residues. The V gene's germline CDR1 is SGHAT and CDR2 FQNNGV. The CDR3 region has the DNA TGTGCCAGCAGCTTAGCTGTGACAGGGGGCTTGGGGCAGTACTTC. This gives the protein CASSLAVTGGLGQYF. Full variable domain (outside the CDR3, taken from reference TRBV11-2 and TRBJ2-7): EAGVAQSPRYKIIEKRQSVAFWCNPISGHATLYWYQQILGQGPKLLIQFQNNGVVDDSQLPKDRFSAERLKGVDSTLKIQPAKLEDSAVYLCASSLAVTGGLGQYFGPGTRLTVT.

This sequence joins TRBV5-1 and TRBJ1-1; the D is unclear. V was trimmed by 0 bases and J by 5 bases, leaving 20 bases between them. Germline CDR1 SGHRS, CDR2 YFSETQ. The CDR3 is 17 residues long. For the CDR3, the DNA is TGCGCCAGCAGCTTGGAGGGAGGAGGTGGCCTTGGGACTGAAGCTTTCTTT. Translated: CASSLEGGGGLGTEAFF.